This T cell receptor beta chain appears in the sequencing data of a study of T cell changes during pregnancy in multiple sclerosis. CDR1 is SGHRS and CDR2 is YFSETQ in the germline V gene. V gave up 7 bases and J gave up 7 bases, with 11 bases separating them. The CDR3 covers 12 residues. Using immunoSEQ multiplex PCR, the repertoire was profiled, and TCRdb retains in-frame clones only, with some absent. The sample consists of 80,000 to 130,000 clones, roughly nine tenths of them appearing once. The input for sequencing was peripheral blood, taken in the second trimester of pregnancy. The chain has TRBV5-1 and TRBJ2-2, with a weak D call TRBD2 (5 bases). The clonotype comes from a female donor with multiple sclerosis, enrolled in a pregnancy study. The CDR3 DNA reads as TGCGCCAGCGGGAATGAGGGCGGGGAGCTGTTTTTT. Translated, it gives CASGNEGGELFF.